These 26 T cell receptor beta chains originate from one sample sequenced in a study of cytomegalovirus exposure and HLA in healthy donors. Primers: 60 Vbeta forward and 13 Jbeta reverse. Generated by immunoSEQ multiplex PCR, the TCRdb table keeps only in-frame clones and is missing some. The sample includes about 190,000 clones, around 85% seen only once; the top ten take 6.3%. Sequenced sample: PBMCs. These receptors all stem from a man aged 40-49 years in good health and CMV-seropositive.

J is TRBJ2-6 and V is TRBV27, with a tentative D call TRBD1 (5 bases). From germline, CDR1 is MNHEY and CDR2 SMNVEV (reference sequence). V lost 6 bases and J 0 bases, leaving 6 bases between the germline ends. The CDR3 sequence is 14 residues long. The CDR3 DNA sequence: TGTGCCAGCAGAGGGGTCTCTGGGGCCAACGTCCTGACTTTC. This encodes CASRGVSGANVLTF.

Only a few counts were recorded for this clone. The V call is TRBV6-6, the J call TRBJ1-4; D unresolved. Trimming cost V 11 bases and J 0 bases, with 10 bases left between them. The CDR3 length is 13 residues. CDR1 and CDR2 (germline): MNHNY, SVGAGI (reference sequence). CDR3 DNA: TGTGCCGGTGCCGGGACAACTAATGAAAAACTGTTTTTT. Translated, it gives CAGAGTTNEKLFF.

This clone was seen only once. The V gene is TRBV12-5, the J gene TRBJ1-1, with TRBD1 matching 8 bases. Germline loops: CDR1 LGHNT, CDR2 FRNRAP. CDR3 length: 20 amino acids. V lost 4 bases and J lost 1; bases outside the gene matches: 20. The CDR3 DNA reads TGTGCTAGTGGTTCCCGGCTTACCTCATATGGACAGGGCCAGAACACTGAAGCTTTCTTT. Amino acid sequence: CASGSRLTSYGQGQNTEAFF.

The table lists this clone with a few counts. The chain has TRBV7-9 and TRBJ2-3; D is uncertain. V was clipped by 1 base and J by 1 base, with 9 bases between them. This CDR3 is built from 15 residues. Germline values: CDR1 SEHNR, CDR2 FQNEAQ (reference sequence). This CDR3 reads CASSLVGQGTDTQYF. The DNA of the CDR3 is TGTGCCAGCAGCTTAGTTGGGCAGGGCACAGATACGCAGTATTTT.

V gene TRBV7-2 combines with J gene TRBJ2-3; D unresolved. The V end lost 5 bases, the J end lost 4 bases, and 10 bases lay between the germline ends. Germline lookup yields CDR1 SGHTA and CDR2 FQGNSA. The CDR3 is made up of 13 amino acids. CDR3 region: CASSPQRADTQYF. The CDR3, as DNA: TGTGCCAGCAGCCCACAACGTGCAGATACGCAGTATTTT.

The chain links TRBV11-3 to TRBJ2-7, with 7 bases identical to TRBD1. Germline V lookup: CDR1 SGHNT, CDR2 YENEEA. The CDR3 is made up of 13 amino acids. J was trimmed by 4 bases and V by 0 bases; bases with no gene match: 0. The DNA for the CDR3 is TGTGCCAGCAGCTTAGACAGGGGGTACGAGCAGTACTTC. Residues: CASSLDRGYEQYF.

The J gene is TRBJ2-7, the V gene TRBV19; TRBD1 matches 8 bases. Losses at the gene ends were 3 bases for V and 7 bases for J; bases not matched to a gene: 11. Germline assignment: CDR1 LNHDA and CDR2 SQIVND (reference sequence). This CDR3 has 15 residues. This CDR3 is CASSIDGTGPGEQYF. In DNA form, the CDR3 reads TGTGCCAGTAGTATTGATGGGACAGGCCCGGGGGAGCAGTACTTC.

CDR3 sequence reads: CASSSGTGGAYEQYF. The DNA for the CDR3 is TGTGCCAGCAGTTCCGGGACAGGGGGCGCGTACGAGCAGTACTTC. This rearrangement joins TRBV27 to TRBJ2-7; 12 nucleotides agree with TRBD1. The junction had 5 bases not matched to a gene; V was cut back by 4 bases and J by 4 bases. Germline V gives CDR1 MNHEY, CDR2 SMNVEV (reference sequence). The CDR3 spans 15 residues.

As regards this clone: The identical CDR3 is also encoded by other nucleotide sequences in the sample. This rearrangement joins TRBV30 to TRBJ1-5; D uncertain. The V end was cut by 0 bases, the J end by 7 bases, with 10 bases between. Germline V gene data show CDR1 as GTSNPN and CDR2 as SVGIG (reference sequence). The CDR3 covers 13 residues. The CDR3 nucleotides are TGTGCCTGGAGTGTATTAGCCGGACAGCCCCAGCATTTT. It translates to CAWSVLAGQPQHF.

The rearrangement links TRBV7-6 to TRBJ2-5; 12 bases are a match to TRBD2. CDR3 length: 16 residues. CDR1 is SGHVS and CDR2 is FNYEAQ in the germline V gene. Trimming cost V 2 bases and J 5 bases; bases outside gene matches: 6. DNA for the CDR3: TGTGCCAGCAGCTTATCTAGCGGGGGGGCCATGGAGACCCAGTACTTC. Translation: CASSLSSGGAMETQYF.

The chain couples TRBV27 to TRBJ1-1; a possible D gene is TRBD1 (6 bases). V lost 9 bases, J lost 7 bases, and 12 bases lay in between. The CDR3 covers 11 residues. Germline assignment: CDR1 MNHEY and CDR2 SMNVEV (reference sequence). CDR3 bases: TGTGCCAGACATATACAGGGTGAAGCTTTCTTT. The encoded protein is CARHIQGEAFF.

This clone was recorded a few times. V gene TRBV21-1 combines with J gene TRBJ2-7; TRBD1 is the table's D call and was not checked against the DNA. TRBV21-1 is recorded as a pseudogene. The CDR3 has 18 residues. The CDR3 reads CASSKPFNQGEGSYEQYF. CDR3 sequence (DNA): TGTGCCAGCAGCAAACCCTTTAATCAGGGGGAAGGGTCCTACGAGCAGTACTTC.

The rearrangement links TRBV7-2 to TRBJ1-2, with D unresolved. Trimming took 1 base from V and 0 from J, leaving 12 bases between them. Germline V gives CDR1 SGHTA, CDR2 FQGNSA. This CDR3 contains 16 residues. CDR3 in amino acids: CASSLVLAGANYGYTF. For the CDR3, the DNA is TGTGCCAGCAGCTTAGTCCTTGCGGGAGCTAACTATGGCTACACCTTC.

Here the CDR3 DNA reads TGCGCCAGCAGCTTACGGGCAGATACGCAGTATTTT. Protein: CASSLRADTQYF. This chain uses TRBV5-1 with TRBJ2-3, with D uncertain. The V gene lost 2 bases and the J gene lost 4 bases, with 5 bases spanning the gap. The CDR3 covers 12 residues. Germline CDR1 is SGHRS and CDR2 is YFSETQ.

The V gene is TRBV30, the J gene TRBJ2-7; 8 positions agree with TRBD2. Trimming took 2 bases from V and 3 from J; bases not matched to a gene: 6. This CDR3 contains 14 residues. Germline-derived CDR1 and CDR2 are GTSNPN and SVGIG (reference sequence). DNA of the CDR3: TGTGCCTGGAGTATCCGGGGGGGGGTCTACGAGCAGTACTTC. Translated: CAWSIRGGVYEQYF.

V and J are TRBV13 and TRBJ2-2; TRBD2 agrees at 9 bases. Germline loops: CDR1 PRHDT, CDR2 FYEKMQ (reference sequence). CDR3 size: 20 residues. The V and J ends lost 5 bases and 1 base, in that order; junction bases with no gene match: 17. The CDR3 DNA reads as TGTGCCAGCAGCCTGCTAAGGAAGCGGGGGGCCTCCGGGAACACCGGGGAGCTGTTTTTT. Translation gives CASSLLRKRGASGNTGELFF.

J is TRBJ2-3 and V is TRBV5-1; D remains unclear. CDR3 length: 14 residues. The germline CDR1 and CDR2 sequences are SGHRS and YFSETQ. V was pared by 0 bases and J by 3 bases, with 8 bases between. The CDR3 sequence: CASSLDPVTDTQYF. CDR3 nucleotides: TGCGCCAGCAGCTTGGATCCGGTTACAGATACGCAGTATTTT.

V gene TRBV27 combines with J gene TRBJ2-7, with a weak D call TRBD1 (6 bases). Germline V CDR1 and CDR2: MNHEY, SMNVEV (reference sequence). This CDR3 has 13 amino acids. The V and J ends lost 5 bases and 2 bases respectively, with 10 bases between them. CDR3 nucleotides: TGTGCCAGCAGTAACCGGGACACCTACGAGCAGTACTTC. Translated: CASSNRDTYEQYF.

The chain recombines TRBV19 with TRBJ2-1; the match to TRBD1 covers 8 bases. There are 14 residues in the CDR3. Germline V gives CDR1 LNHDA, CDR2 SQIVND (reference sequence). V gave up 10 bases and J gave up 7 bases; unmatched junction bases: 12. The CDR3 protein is CATQGQVSENEQFF. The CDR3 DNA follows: TGTGCCACACAGGGACAGGTGTCGGAAAATGAGCAGTTCTTC.

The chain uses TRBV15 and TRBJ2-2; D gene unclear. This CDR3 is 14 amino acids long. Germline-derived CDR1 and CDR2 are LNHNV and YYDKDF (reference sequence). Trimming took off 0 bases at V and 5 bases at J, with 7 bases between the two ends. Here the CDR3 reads CATSREGHTGELFF. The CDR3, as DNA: TGTGCCACCAGCAGAGAGGGCCATACCGGGGAGCTGTTTTTT.

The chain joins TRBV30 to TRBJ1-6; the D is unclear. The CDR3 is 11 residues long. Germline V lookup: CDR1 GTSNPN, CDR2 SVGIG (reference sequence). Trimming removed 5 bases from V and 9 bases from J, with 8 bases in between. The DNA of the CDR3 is TGTGCCTGGGAAAGAGGTTCACCCCTCCACTTT. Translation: CAWERGSPLHF. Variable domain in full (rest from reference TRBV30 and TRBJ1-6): SQTIHQWPATLVQPVGSPLSLECTVEGTSNPNLYWYRQAAGRGLQLLFYSVGIGQISSEVPQNLSASRPQDRQFILSSKKLLLSDSGFYLCAWERGSPLHFGNGTRLTVT.

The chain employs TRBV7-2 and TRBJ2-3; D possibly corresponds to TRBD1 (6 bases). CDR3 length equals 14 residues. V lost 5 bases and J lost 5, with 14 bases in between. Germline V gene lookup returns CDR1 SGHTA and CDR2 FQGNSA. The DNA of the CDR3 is TGTGCCAGCAGCACAGGGCCCGGGTTAGATACGCAGTATTTT. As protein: CASSTGPGLDTQYF.

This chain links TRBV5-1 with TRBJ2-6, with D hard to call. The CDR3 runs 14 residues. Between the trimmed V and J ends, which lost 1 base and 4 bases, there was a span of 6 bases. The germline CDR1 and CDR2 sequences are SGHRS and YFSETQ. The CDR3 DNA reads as TGCGCCAGCAGCTTGTACTCCGGGGCCAACGTCCTGACTTTC. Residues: CASSLYSGANVLTF.

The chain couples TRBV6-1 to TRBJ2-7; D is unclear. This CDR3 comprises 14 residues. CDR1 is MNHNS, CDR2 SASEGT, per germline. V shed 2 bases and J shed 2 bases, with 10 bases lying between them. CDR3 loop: CASSESGFPYEQYF. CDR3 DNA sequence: TGTGCCAGCAGTGAATCAGGTTTCCCCTACGAGCAGTACTTC.

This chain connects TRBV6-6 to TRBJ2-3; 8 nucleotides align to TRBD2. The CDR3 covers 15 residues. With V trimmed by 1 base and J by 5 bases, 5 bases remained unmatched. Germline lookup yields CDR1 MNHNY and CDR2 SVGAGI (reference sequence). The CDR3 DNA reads TGTGCCAGCAGTTACTTGCGGGGGGCCAAAGATACGCAGTATTTT. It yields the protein CASSYLRGAKDTQYF.

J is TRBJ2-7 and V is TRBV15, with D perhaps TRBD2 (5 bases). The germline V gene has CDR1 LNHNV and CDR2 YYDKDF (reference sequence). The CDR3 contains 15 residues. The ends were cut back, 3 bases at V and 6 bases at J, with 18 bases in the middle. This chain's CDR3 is CATSRGAEEQLEQYF. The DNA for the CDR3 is TGTGCCACCAGCAGGGGAGCGGAGGAGCAGCTCGAGCAGTACTTC.